The T cell receptor (beta chain) under discussion was sequenced for a study of T cell clonality in common variable immunodeficiency. This clone was recorded at least ten times. Read data end 3 residues before the CDR3 end; the end is taken from the germline J gene. This table comes from immunoSEQ multiplex PCR, and its TCRdb copy is limited to in-frame clones, with some not included. In total the sample includes around 30,000 clones, none of them seen once. CDR3 length equals 14 residues. V was cut by 2 bases and J by 4 bases, with 13 bases left in between. CDR1 and CDR2 from the germline V gene are DFQATT and SNEGSKA (reference sequence). Most patients and controls had Caucasian heritage.

The source of this sequence is a person between 18 and 75 years old in good health. Sequencing was carried out using peripheral blood mononuclear cells. The chain couples TRBV20-1 to TRBJ2-3, with unresolved D. The covered CDR3 bases are TGCAGTGCTAGACCAGGTATTTACGCAGATACG. The encoded protein is CSARPGIYADT. The entire CDR3 sequence reads CSARPGIYADTQYF.